This TCR beta chain was recovered during a study of T cells in Graves' hyperthyroidism and ophthalmopathy. Template material for amplifying TCR beta CDR3 regions consisted of RNA transcripts. HTBI primers were employed in a first-round RT-PCR of the TCR CDR3. TCRdb reprocessed the multiplex PCR reads via MiXCR and lists one record per CDR3 protein. Seen here are about 380,000 distinct CDR3 sequences, about 15% observed once, and the top ten hold approximately 9.9%. There are a few counts of this clonotype. The CDR3 extends over 14 amino acids. Trimming cost V 4 bases and J 2 bases; bases outside gene matches: 1. Germline CDR1 is LNHDA and CDR2 is SQIVND (reference sequence). Graves' hyperthyroidism qualified as stable when ophthalmopathy did not progress within 18 months.

V usage is TRBV19 and J usage is TRBJ1-3; 8 bases line up with TRBD1. The TCR sequence derives from a woman aged 55-75 years with Graves' hyperthyroidism. Sequencing input: blood. CDR3 nucleotides: TGTGCCAGTAGTAACAGGGGGACTGGAAACACCATATATTTT. Protein sequence: CASSNRGTGNTIYF.